This entry describes one TCR beta chain. Antigen unknown. Trimming removed 3 bases from V and 2 bases from J, with 12 bases in between. The CDR3 totals 15 residues. Germline V gene lookup returns CDR1 SEHNR and CDR2 FQNEAQ (reference sequence). The data were obtained in a study of molecular identifiers for immune sequencing clone quantification. TCRdb used MiXCR to reprocess the PCR reads, holding one entry per CDR3 protein. The sample yields some 680,000 distinct CDR3 sequences, about 25% seen once. Study results and caveats: Effector cells kept over 98% of their molecules in clones above 20 RNA copies, while naive cells kept under 1% there.

The sequencing input was naive CD8+ T cells from blood, with Jurkat cell RNA spiked in. Subset: FACS-sorted CD8+CD4-CCR7+CD45RA+ naive T cells. The clonotype originates from a human donor in good health. Some libraries in this study had Jurkat cell RNA spiked in. The chain carries TRBV7-9 and TRBJ2-3; no definite D call. In DNA form, the CDR3 reads TGTGCCAGCAGCTTGGCCCCGGAGCTCACAGATACGCAGTATTTT. Its protein product is CASSLAPELTDTQYF.